This passage covers 29 T cell receptor beta chains from one sample sequenced in a study of OX40 agonist ivuxolimab in advanced cancers. The method was immunoSEQ multiplex PCR; TCRdb's version includes in-frame clones alone and lacks a portion of them. Here the sample spans approximately 90,000 clones, roughly 89% being singletons. This sample comprised CD4+ or CD8+ T cells sorted from blood, obtained in a trial of the OX40 agonist ivuxolimab. These receptors came from an adult with an advanced solid tumor such as melanoma, head and neck, liver or kidney cancer.

V is TRBV28 and J is TRBJ2-7; D is unresolved. In germline, CDR1 is MDHEN, CDR2 SYDVKM. Trimming pared 5 bases from V and 0 bases from J, leaving 5 bases between. The CDR3 covers 12 residues. This chain's CDR3 is CASSQASYEQYF. Written as DNA, the CDR3 is TGTGCCAGCAGTCAGGCCTCCTACGAGCAGTACTTC.

In its sample, this clone was seen once. This chain joins TRBV5-4 and TRBJ2-7, with 15 bases that match TRBD2. The CDR3 is 16 residues long. Germline CDR1 and CDR2: SGHNT and YYREEE (reference sequence). The V gene end was trimmed by 4 bases and the J gene end by 11 bases; junction bases not matched to a gene: 13. The CDR3 sequence is CASSPSGTSGRNLKYF. The CDR3 DNA reads TGTGCCAGCAGCCCCTCCGGGACTAGCGGGAGGAATCTAAAGTACTTC.

This chain uses TRBV27 with TRBJ2-1, with D perhaps matching TRBD2 (6 bases). V lost 2 bases, J lost 3 bases, and 11 bases lay in between. In germline, CDR1 is MNHEY, CDR2 SMNVEV (reference sequence). This CDR3 has 15 residues. The CDR3 nucleotides read TGTGCCAGCAGTTTACTTAGCGGCAACTACAATGAGCAGTTCTTC. Protein: CASSLLSGNYNEQFF.

J is TRBJ2-5 and V is TRBV7-2, with 9 bases fitting TRBD2. CDR1 and CDR2 from the germline V gene are SGHTA and FQGNSA. The CDR3 totals 15 residues. V lost 3 bases, J lost 2 bases, and 4 bases stayed unmatched. CDR3 residues: CASSFGAGGQETQYF. The CDR3 DNA sequence: TGTGCCAGCAGCTTCGGAGCGGGGGGTCAAGAGACCCAGTACTTC.

The chain is built from TRBV7-7 and TRBJ2-5; perhaps TRBD1 as D (6 bases). CDR1 and CDR2 (germline): SSHAT, FNYEAQ (reference sequence). This CDR3 contains 13 residues. V was cut by 4 bases and J by 2 bases, with 8 bases left in between. CDR3 bases: TGTGCCAGCAGCTCGGGACAACAAGAGACCCAGTACTTC. Encoded protein: CASSSGQQETQYF.

In the case of this clone: In the same sample, other DNA sequences code for this CDR3. The rearrangement uses TRBV19 and TRBJ1-2, with unresolved D. The CDR3 has 14 amino acids. The V gene's germline CDR1 is LNHDA and CDR2 SQIVND (reference sequence). V was trimmed by 3 bases and J by 5 bases, leaving 13 bases between them. The CDR3 loop is CASSMERGRYGYTF. The CDR3 nucleotides read TGTGCCAGTAGTATGGAACGTGGACGGTATGGCTACACCTTC.

This rearrangement joins TRBV6-1 to TRBJ2-7; unclear D gene. Germline V gene lookup returns CDR1 MNHNS and CDR2 SASEGT. The CDR3 consists of 12 residues. The V and J ends lost 4 bases and 4 bases respectively, with 8 bases between them. CDR3 nucleotide sequence: TGTGCCAGCAGTGTCGAGTATTACGAGCAGTACTTC. It encodes CASSVEYYEQYF.

The rearrangement uses TRBV11-2 and TRBJ2-7; the match to TRBD1 covers 8 bases. This CDR3 spans 13 amino acids. CDR1 is SGHAT, CDR2 FQNNGV, per germline. V shed 4 bases, J shed 6 bases, and the junction held 5 bases outside the gene matches. CDR3 amino acids: CASSSPTGGEQYF. The DNA for the CDR3 is TGTGCCAGCAGCTCTCCTACAGGGGGCGAGCAGTACTTC.

The chain links TRBV5-1 to TRBJ1-1; D might be TRBD1 (6 bases). The germline V gene has CDR1 SGHRS and CDR2 YFSETQ. V shed 0 bases and J shed 4 bases, with 13 bases lying between them. This CDR3 has 15 residues. CDR3 in DNA: TGCGCCAGCAGCTTGGATGGGGGGGCGGGCACTGAAGCTTTCTTT. Protein product: CASSLDGGAGTEAFF.

This clone has only one observation. V is TRBV4-2 and J is TRBJ2-2; D perhaps matches TRBD1 (6 bases). V was cut by 3 bases and J by 3 bases, with 17 bases left in between. This CDR3 spans 17 amino acids. Germline CDR1 reads LGHNA; CDR2 reads YNFKEQ. The CDR3 region has the DNA TGTGCCAGCAGCCAGGATAATATTAGGGGGTACACCGGGGAGCTGTTTTTT. Residues: CASSQDNIRGYTGELFF.

V gene TRBV9 combines with J gene TRBJ2-4, with a tentative D call TRBD1 (5 bases). Germline V gene lookup returns CDR1 SGDLS and CDR2 YYNGEE. Trimming pared 3 bases from V and 8 bases from J, leaving 12 bases between. The CDR3 totals 13 residues. DNA of the CDR3: TGTGCCAGCAGCGCCGGACAAGGTTACATTCAGTACTTC. Its protein product is CASSAGQGYIQYF. The full variable domain, completed using reference TRBV9 and TRBJ2-4, is DSGVTQTPKHLITATGQRVTLRCSPRSGDLSVYWYQQSLDQGLQFLIQYYNGEERAKGNILERFSAQQFPDLHSELNLSSLELGDSALYFCASSAGQGYIQYFGAGTRLSVL.

This chain uses TRBV29-1 with TRBJ2-5; 11 nucleotides match TRBD1. This CDR3 is built from 12 residues. The J segment lost 5 bases and the V segment lost 6 bases, leaving 2 bases of the junction unmatched. Germline assignment: CDR1 SQVTM and CDR2 ANQGSEA. The CDR3 sequence is CSVGTGGETQYF. The DNA of the CDR3 is TGCAGCGTCGGGACAGGGGGGGAGACCCAGTACTTC.

The chain joins TRBV5-1 to TRBJ2-3; 7 bases line up with TRBD1. Germline trimming cut 4 bases from V and 1 base from J; bases unmatched to any gene: 9. The CDR3 loop spans 16 amino acids. Germline V gene lookup returns CDR1 SGHRS and CDR2 YFSETQ. The CDR3 region is CASSRTTGVGTDTQYF. The CDR3 region has the DNA TGCGCCAGCAGCCGGACAACAGGGGTGGGCACAGATACGCAGTATTTT. Full variable domain (outside the CDR3, taken from reference TRBV5-1 and TRBJ2-3): KAGVTQTPRYLIKTRGQQVTLSCSPISGHRSVSWYQQTPGQGLQFLFEYFSETQRNKGNFPGRFSGRQFSNSRSEMNVSTLELGDSALYLCASSRTTGVGTDTQYFGPGTRLTVL.

The chain employs TRBV6-5 and TRBJ1-4; D may be TRBD1 (5 bases). Per the germline V gene, CDR1 is MNHEY and CDR2 is SVGAGI. The germline V and J ends were trimmed by 5 bases and 5 bases, with 15 bases remaining between them. The CDR3 is 15 amino acids. CDR3 nucleotides: TGTGCCAGCAGTGTGTCGGACAAGTCAAATGAAAAACTGTTTTTT. Translation: CASSVSDKSNEKLFF.

The gene calls are TRBV11-3 and TRBJ1-3; possibly TRBD1 for D (5 bases). CDR3 size: 14 residues. Trimming left V 4 bases short and J 5 bases short, with 12 bases between. Germline CDR1 is SGHNT and CDR2 is YENEEA. Here the CDR3 DNA reads TGTGCCAGCAGCTCGTCGACAGAACGAAACACCATATATTTT. This codes for CASSSSTERNTIYF.

The CDR3 DNA reads TGTGCCAGCAGCTTAGTGGGGGGGAACGAGCAGTACTTC. It is translated as CASSLVGGNEQYF. The rearrangement links TRBV11-3 to TRBJ2-7; 7 bases agree with TRBD2. The CDR3 has 13 residues. CDR1 SGHNT and CDR2 YENEEA come from the germline V gene. Trimming cost V 1 base and J 5 bases; bases outside gene matches: 2.

The chain employs TRBV19 and TRBJ2-3, with no clear D. Trimming removed 5 bases at V and 1 base at J, with 10 bases between. This CDR3 is built from 14 residues. Germline V lookup: CDR1 LNHDA, CDR2 SQIVND (reference sequence). The CDR3 loop is CASSGDRGTDTQYF. DNA of the CDR3: TGTGCCAGTAGTGGAGATCGCGGCACAGATACGCAGTATTTT.

The J gene is TRBJ2-2, the V gene TRBV5-1; TRBD1 might be the D (5 bases). V was trimmed by 4 bases and J by 0 bases, leaving 10 bases between them. Germline loops: CDR1 SGHRS, CDR2 YFSETQ. CDR3 length: 15 amino acids. The CDR3 coding sequence is TGCGCCAGCAGCCCTAGACAGACGAACACCGGGGAGCTGTTTTTT. As protein: CASSPRQTNTGELFF.

For this clone: This may arise from a read error, as a much more abundant clone is one base away. This sample includes further DNA sequences coding for the same CDR3. V usage is TRBV4-2 and J usage is TRBJ2-2, with a weak D call TRBD2 (5 bases). The length of the CDR3 is 14 residues. Germline V lookup: CDR1 LGHNA, CDR2 YNFKEQ. Here the CDR3 reads CASSQDVRTGELFF. The CDR3 coding sequence is TGTGCCAGCAGCCAAGATGTGCGGACCGGGGAGCTGTTCTTT.

This clone was picked up one time. The rearrangement uses TRBV21-1 and TRBJ1-5. TRBV21-1 is marked as a pseudogene. The CDR3 is 15 residues long. CDR3 amino acids: CASSNYRRSNQPQHF. DNA for the CDR3: TGTGCCAGCAGCAACTATCGGCGGAGCAATCAGCCCCAGCATTTT.

CDR3 sequence (DNA): TGCAGCGCTGGGGGGGACAGCCAAGAGACCCAGTACTTC. Amino acids: CSAGGDSQETQYF. The V and J genes are TRBV29-1 and TRBJ2-5; either TRBD1 or TRBD2 may supply D (7 bases each). Trimming removed 7 bases from V and 1 base from J, with 13 bases in between. Looked up from germline, CDR1 is SQVTM and CDR2 is ANQGSEA. This CDR3 is 13 amino acids long.

The chain recombines TRBV6-6 with TRBJ1-5, with 10 positions matching TRBD1. The CDR3 consists of 16 residues. The J segment lost 7 bases and the V segment lost 2 bases, leaving 8 bases of the junction unmatched. Germline V gene data show CDR1 as MNHNY and CDR2 as SVGAGI (reference sequence). This chain's CDR3 is CASSYAGQGISQPQHF. The CDR3 region has the DNA TGTGCCAGCAGTTACGCGGGACAGGGGATCTCCCAGCCCCAGCATTTT.

The rearrangement joins TRBV7-8 to TRBJ2-5; D may correspond to TRBD1 or TRBD2 (6 bases each). CDR3 length equals 14 residues. V was pared by 4 bases and J by 5 bases, with 14 bases between. CDR1 is SGHVS, CDR2 FQNEAQ, per germline. The CDR3 DNA sequence: TGTGCCAGCAGCTCGGGGGCCCGGTCCGAGACCCAGTACTTC. Its translation: CASSSGARSETQYF.

V and J are TRBV7-2 and TRBJ2-1, with D possibly matching TRBD2 (6 bases). The CDR3 spans 14 residues. V gave up 5 bases and J gave up 6 bases, with 14 bases separating them. From germline, CDR1 is SGHTA and CDR2 FQGNSA. The CDR3 loop is CASSAPGVPNEQFF. DNA for the CDR3: TGTGCCAGCAGCGCTCCGGGGGTTCCCAATGAGCAGTTCTTC.

This rearrangement joins TRBV5-4 to TRBJ1-2; maybe TRBD1 (5 bases). CDR3 length equals 16 residues. Trimming cost V 3 bases and J 4 bases, with 19 bases left between them. CDR1 and CDR2 (germline): SGHNT, YYREEE (reference sequence). The CDR3 is CASSSGGDPGVYGYTF. DNA of the CDR3: TGTGCCAGCAGCTCCGGCGGGGACCCCGGGGTCTATGGCTACACCTTC.

CDR3 sequence: CASSARPFTDTQYF. For the CDR3, the DNA is TGTGCCAGCAGTGCCAGGCCGTTCACAGATACGCAGTATTTT. The chain combines TRBV6-4 with TRBJ2-3, with D hard to call. Trimming left V 4 bases short and J 2 bases short, with 10 bases between. The V gene's germline CDR1 is MRHNA and CDR2 SNTAGT. The CDR3 spans 14 residues.

The CDR3 here is CASSPPTWLGQGITYEQYF. CDR3 DNA: TGTGCCAGCAGCCCCCCCACGTGGCTGGGACAGGGGATCACCTACGAGCAGTACTTC. The V and J genes are TRBV7-9 and TRBJ2-7; 10 bases match TRBD1. The germline V gene has CDR1 SEHNR and CDR2 FQNEAQ (reference sequence). Germline trimming cut 5 bases from V and 2 bases from J; bases unmatched to any gene: 18. This CDR3 is built from 19 residues.

The V call is TRBV5-6, the J call TRBJ1-5, with 9 bases lining up with TRBD1. CDR1 is SGHDT and CDR2 is YYEEEE in the germline V gene. This CDR3 spans 15 amino acids. V shed 4 bases, J shed 1 base, and the junction held 3 bases outside the gene matches. The CDR3 reads CASSAGTGSNQPQHF. DNA for the CDR3: TGTGCCAGCAGCGCCGGGACAGGGAGCAATCAGCCCCAGCATTTT.

This sequence joins TRBV7-3 and TRBJ1-1, with 7 bases matching TRBD1. The CDR3 loop spans 13 amino acids. Germline CDR1 is SGHTA and CDR2 is FQGTGA. The ends lost 4 bases at V and 5 bases at J; junction bases unmatched: 4. The CDR3 DNA reads TGTGCCAGCAGCTCGACAGGGTCGACTGAAGCTTTCTTT. Protein: CASSSTGSTEAFF. The variable domain in full, with the rest retrieved from reference TRBV7-3 and TRBJ1-1, is GAGVSQTPSNKVTEKGKYVELRCDPISGHTALYWYRQSLGQGPEFLIYFQGTGAADDSGLPNDRFFAVRPEGSVSTLKIQRTERGDSAVYLCASSSTGSTEAFFGQGTRLTVV.